This T cell receptor (beta chain) was identified during a study of shared clonotypes between healthy human individuals. Background on the study: Per-donor plates numbered three CD4 naive, three CD4 memory, two CD8 naive and one CD8 memory. Study-level points and caveats: An expected dependence of interdonor clonotype sharing on sequencing depth was noted.

Note on this clone: The target antigen is unknown.

TCRdb keeps only in-frame clones here, not all; method: immunoSEQ multiplex PCR. This table has roughly 2,500,000 clones, 93% appearing once. Germline values: CDR1 SQVTM, CDR2 ANQGSEA. Trimming shortened V by 8 bases and J by 6 bases, and 16 bases separated the two germline ends. CDR3 length equals 12 residues. Investigators divided CD4+ cells into CD45RA+ naive and CD45RA-negative memory subsets. This receptor was taken from a man aged 18 to 29 in good health. Some clones in this sample may be carry-over from other donors' samples. The sequencing input was naive CD4+ T cells from PBMCs. The subset is: CD45RA+ positively selected. The chain recombines TRBV29-1 with TRBJ1-2, with a weak D call TRBD1 (5 bases). The CDR3 DNA reads as TGCAGCTCCGCCGGGGGGTTTGATGGCTACACCTTC. The encoded protein is CSSAGGFDGYTF.